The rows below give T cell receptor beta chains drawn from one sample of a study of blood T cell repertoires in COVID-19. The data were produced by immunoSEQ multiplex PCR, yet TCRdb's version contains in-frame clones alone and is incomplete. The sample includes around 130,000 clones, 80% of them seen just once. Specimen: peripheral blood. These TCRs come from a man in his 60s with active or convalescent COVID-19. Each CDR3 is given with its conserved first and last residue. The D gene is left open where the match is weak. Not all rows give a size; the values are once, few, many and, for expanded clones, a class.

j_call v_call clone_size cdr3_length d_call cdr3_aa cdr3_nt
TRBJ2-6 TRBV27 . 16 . CASRGGRPSGANVLTF TGTGCCAGCAGAGGGGGACGGCCCTCTGGGGCCAACGTCCTGACTTTC
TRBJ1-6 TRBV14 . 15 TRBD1 CASSFDREGRSPLHF TGTGCCAGCAGCTTTGACAGGGAAGGACGCTCACCCCTCCACTTT
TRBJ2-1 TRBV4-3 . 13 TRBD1 CASSPYRGSEQFF TGCGCCAGCAGCCCGTACAGGGGGAGCGAGCAGTTCTTC
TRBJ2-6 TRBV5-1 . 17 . CASSLGATASGANVLTF TGCGCCAGCAGCTTAGGCGCGACAGCCTCTGGGGCCAACGTCCTGACTTTC
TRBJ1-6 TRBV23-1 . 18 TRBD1 CASSQFTDRGPGNSPLHF TGCGCCAGCAGTCAATTTACGGACAGGGGGCCTGGTAATTCACCCCTCCACTTT
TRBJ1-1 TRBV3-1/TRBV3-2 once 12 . CASRGGGPEAFF TGTGCCAGCCGTGGGGGGGGCCCTGAAGCTTTCTTT
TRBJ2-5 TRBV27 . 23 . CASRMRQGPGSGTNGDDQETQYF TGTGCCAGCAGAATGAGACAGGGTCCGGGTAGCGGGACTAACGGAGATGACCAAGAGACCCAGTACTTC
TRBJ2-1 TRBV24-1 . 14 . CATSPPTSYNEQFF TGTGCCACCAGTCCCCCGACTAGCTACAATGAGCAGTTCTTC
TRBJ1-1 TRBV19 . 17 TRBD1 CASSMWAGGMTSTEAFF TGTGCCAGTAGTATGTGGGCAGGGGGCATGACGAGCACTGAAGCTTTCTTT
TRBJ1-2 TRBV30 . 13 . CAWDGGGTYGYTF TGTGCCTGGGACGGGGGGGGCACCTATGGCTACACCTTC
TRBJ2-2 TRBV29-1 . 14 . CSVYGPQNTGELFF TGCAGCGTCTATGGGCCCCAGAACACCGGGGAGCTGTTTTTT
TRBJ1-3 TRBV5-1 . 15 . CASSPDGRGTYTIYF TGCGCCAGCAGCCCCGACGGCCGGGGAACTTACACCATATATTTT
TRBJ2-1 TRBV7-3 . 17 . CASSLTFGASAYNEQFF TGTGCCAGCAGCTTAACGTTCGGGGCTAGCGCCTACAATGAGCAGTTCTTC
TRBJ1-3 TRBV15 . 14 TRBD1 CATSRDFTDRVRHF TGTGCCACCAGCAGAGATTTCACTGACAGGGTCAGACATTTT
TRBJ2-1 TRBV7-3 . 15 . CASSLTPGARGQQFF TGTGCCAGCAGCTTAACCCCCGGGGCCAGGGGACAGCAGTTCTTC
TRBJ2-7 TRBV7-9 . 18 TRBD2 CASSSTLTTSGYSYEQYF TGTGCCAGCAGCTCTACCTTGACGACTAGCGGATACTCCTACGAGCAGTACTTC
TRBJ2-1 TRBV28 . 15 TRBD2 CASSYSSGSNNEQFF TGTGCCAGCAGTTATAGTAGCGGGAGCAACAATGAGCAGTTCTTC
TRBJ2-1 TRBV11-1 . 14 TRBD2 CASSLSAGANEQFF TGTGCCAGCAGCTTGTCAGCGGGAGCCAATGAGCAGTTCTTC